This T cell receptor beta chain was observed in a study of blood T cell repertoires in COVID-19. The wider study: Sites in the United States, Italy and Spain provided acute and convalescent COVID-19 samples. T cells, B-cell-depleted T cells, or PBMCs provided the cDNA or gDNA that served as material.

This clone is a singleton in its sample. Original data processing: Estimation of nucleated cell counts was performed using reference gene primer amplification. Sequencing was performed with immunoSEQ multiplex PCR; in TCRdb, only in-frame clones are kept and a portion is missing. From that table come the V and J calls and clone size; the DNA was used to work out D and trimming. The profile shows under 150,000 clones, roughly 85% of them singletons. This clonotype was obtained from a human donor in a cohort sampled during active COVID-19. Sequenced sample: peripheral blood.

CDR3 loop: CASSALIGDSEQFF. CDR3 DNA sequence: TGTGCCAGCAGCGCTCTCATTGGGGACTCTGAGCAGTTCTTC. V and J are TRBV7-7 and TRBJ2-1; tentatively, D is TRBD2 (6 bases). The V end lost 5 bases, the J end lost 9 bases, and 17 bases lay between the germline ends. The CDR3 runs 14 residues. CDR1 is SSHAT, CDR2 FNYEAQ, per germline (reference sequence).